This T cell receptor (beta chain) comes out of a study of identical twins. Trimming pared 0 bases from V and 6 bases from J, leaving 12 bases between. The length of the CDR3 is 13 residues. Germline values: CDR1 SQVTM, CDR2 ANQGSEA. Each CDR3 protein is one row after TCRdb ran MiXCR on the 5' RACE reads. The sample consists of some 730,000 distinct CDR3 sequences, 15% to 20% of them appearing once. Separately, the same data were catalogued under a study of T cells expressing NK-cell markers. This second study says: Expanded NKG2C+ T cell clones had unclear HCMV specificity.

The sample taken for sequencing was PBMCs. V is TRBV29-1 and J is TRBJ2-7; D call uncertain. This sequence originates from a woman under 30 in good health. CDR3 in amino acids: CSVEDLVRREQYF. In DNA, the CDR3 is TGCAGCGTTGAAGATCTAGTACGGCGCGAGCAGTACTTC.